The 25 T cell receptor beta chains below come from one sample, sequenced in a study of CD8 T cells in Susac syndrome. When the RNA was reverse transcribed, random hexamers were used with an input of 0.5 to 1 ug. TCRdb used MiXCR to reprocess the immunoSEQ multiplex PCR reads, holding one entry per CDR3 protein. In the table there are about 300,000 distinct CDR3 sequences, over 75% of which are singletons. Sequenced: CD8+ T cells from PBMCs. The receptors come from a human donor with multiple sclerosis.

The gene calls are TRBV15 and TRBJ1-2; TRBD1 matches at 8 bases. The CDR3 runs to 15 residues. Germline values: CDR1 LNHNV, CDR2 YYDKDF (reference sequence). Trimming removed 4 bases from V and 4 bases from J; junction bases left unmatched: 8. DNA of the CDR3: TGTGCCACCAGCACCGACAGGGGTTACGGCTATGGCTACACCTTC. Amino acid sequence: CATSTDRGYGYGYTF.

V is TRBV14 and J is TRBJ1-2; D gene ambiguous. Trimming cost V 3 bases and J 8 bases, with 13 bases left between them. Germline CDR1 and CDR2: SGHDN and FVKESK. CDR3 size: 13 residues. The CDR3: CASSHLKTGGYTF. CDR3 nucleotide sequence: TGTGCCAGCAGCCACCTGAAGACGGGCGGCTACACCTTC.

V gene TRBV9 combines with J gene TRBJ2-1; the match to TRBD1 covers 9 bases. Germline CDR1 and CDR2: SGDLS and YYNGEE. Trimming took 3 bases from V and 9 from J; bases not matched to a gene: 13. The length of the CDR3 is 16 residues. The CDR3 nucleotides read TGTGCCAGCAGCGGATACCGGGACAGGGTTACGGGTGAGCAGTTCTTC. Amino acid sequence: CASSGYRDRVTGEQFF.

The gene calls are TRBV11-2 and TRBJ1-4; 7 bases are shared with TRBD1. Germline V CDR1 and CDR2: SGHAT, FQNNGV. Trimming at V came to 4 bases and at J to 14 bases, leaving 4 bases not matched to a gene. This CDR3 has 11 amino acids. The CDR3: CASSSGQRLFF. The CDR3 DNA is TGTGCCAGCAGCTCGGGACAGCGGCTGTTTTTT.

The rearrangement links TRBV27 to TRBJ1-1; perhaps TRBD1 as D (5 bases). The germline gives CDR1 MNHEY, CDR2 SMNVEV (reference sequence). V lost 1 base to trimming and J lost 0 bases, with 15 bases between them. The CDR3 covers 17 residues. Here the CDR3 DNA reads TGTGCCAGCAGTTTATTAGGATGTGGCAGGGTGAACACTGAAGCTTTCTTT. Translating gives CASSLLGCGRVNTEAFF.

The chain combines TRBV7-3 with TRBJ2-1; weak D call: TRBD2 (5 bases). This CDR3 is 13 amino acids long. V shed 5 bases and J shed 7 bases, with 12 bases lying between them. CDR1 is SGHTA and CDR2 is FQGTGA in the germline V gene. The CDR3 loop is CASSTADGNEQFF. The CDR3 coding sequence is TGTGCCAGCAGCACAGCGGACGGGAATGAGCAGTTCTTC.

This clonotype was observed once. The chain recombines TRBV13 with TRBJ2-1; D perhaps matches TRBD2 (6 bases). There are 12 residues in the CDR3. The V end was cut by 5 bases, the J end by 10 bases, with 12 bases between. The germline V gene has CDR1 PRHDT and CDR2 FYEKMQ (reference sequence). The CDR3 DNA reads as TGTGCCAGCAGCGGATCTAGCGTCGAGCAGTTCTTC. Translated: CASSGSSVEQFF.

The CDR3 spells CASSLTSGRFNEQFF. The CDR3 nucleotides are TGTGCCAGCAGTCTTACTAGCGGGAGGTTCAATGAGCAGTTCTTC. The rearrangement links TRBV6-4 to TRBJ2-1; 12 bases line up with TRBD2. The ends lost 5 bases at V and 6 bases at J; junction bases unmatched: 5. In germline, CDR1 is MRHNA, CDR2 SNTAGT. The CDR3 is made up of 15 amino acids.

The chain has TRBV6-6 and TRBJ2-7; D may be TRBD2 (6 bases). The CDR3 has 14 amino acids. The V gene's germline CDR1 is MNHNY and CDR2 SVGAGI (reference sequence). V was trimmed by 5 bases and J by 0 bases, leaving 11 bases between them. This CDR3 reads CASSPTGVSYEQYF. For the CDR3, the DNA is TGTGCCAGCAGTCCGACGGGGGTCTCCTACGAGCAGTACTTC.

This rearrangement joins TRBV4-1 to TRBJ1-1, with unresolved D. The CDR3 runs 15 residues. The germline V gene encodes CDR1 MGHRA and CDR2 YSYEKL. V lost 11 bases to trimming and J lost 1 base, with 20 bases between them. The CDR3 DNA is TGCGCCTCTACGTTTGCCTCGGGCTCGAACACTGAAGCTTTCTTT. Protein product: CASTFASGSNTEAFF.

The V and J genes are TRBV5-4 and TRBJ2-3, with D perhaps TRBD1 (5 bases). From germline, CDR1 is SGHNT and CDR2 YYREEE (reference sequence). Between the trimmed V and J ends, which lost 2 bases and 5 bases, there was a span of 6 bases. This CDR3 region has 12 residues. The CDR3 reads CASSFRVDTQYF. CDR3 in DNA: TGTGCCAGCAGCTTCAGGGTAGATACGCAGTATTTT.

This clonotype was detected a few times. V and J are TRBV7-3 and TRBJ2-6; the D is unclear. The CDR3 is 17 amino acids. Trimming took 5 bases from V and 0 from J, leaving 14 bases between them. Germline V lookup: CDR1 SGHTA, CDR2 FQGTGA. Written as DNA, the CDR3 is TGTGCCAGCAGCCCCCTCCCACCGGACTCTGGGGCCAACGTCCTGACTTTC. Protein: CASSPLPPDSGANVLTF.

This sequence joins TRBV5-1 and TRBJ2-7, with 8 bases that match TRBD2. Germline CDR1 and CDR2: SGHRS and YFSETQ. The CDR3 consists of 18 residues. With 4 bases clipped from V and 3 bases from J, the junction kept 18 bases outside the gene matches. CDR3 loop: CASSGPGGADLLSYEQYF. The DNA of the CDR3 is TGCGCCAGCAGCGGCCCGGGAGGGGCGGACTTATTAAGCTACGAGCAGTACTTC.

The genes are TRBV6-2 or TRBV6-3 and TRBJ2-1; D possibly matches TRBD1 or TRBD2 (5 bases each). This CDR3 is built from 13 residues. CDR1 is MNHEY, CDR2 SVGEGT, per germline. The V and J ends lost 2 bases and 10 bases respectively, with 12 bases between them. Here the CDR3 DNA reads TGTGCCAGCAGTTACGGGCCTGAGGGGGAGCAGTTCTTC. This sequence encodes CASSYGPEGEQFF.

The chain joins TRBV12-3 or TRBV12-4 to TRBJ1-1, with TRBD1 as a possible D gene (6 bases). The CDR3 length is 14 residues. V was shortened by 3 bases and J by 0 bases, with 8 bases between the two germline ends. The CDR3 DNA reads as TGTGCCAGCAGTTTTTCAGGGGTGAACACTGAAGCTTTCTTT. Encoded protein: CASSFSGVNTEAFF.

The CDR3 nucleotides read TGTGCCAGCAGCCTCGGACGCGCCTACAATGAGCAGTTCTTC. This sequence encodes CASSLGRAYNEQFF. The genes are TRBV6-1 and TRBJ2-1; no firm D call. Trimming removed 6 bases from V and 2 bases from J, with 11 bases in between. Germline V gene lookup returns CDR1 MNHNS and CDR2 SASEGT. The CDR3 runs to 14 residues.

The rearrangement joins TRBV4-1 to TRBJ2-5; 11 positions match TRBD2. Unmatched junction bases numbered 13, after V lost 2 bases and J lost 5 bases. Germline V gene lookup returns CDR1 MGHRA and CDR2 YSYEKL. The CDR3 is 18 residues long. The CDR3 protein is CASSQSTSGNWREETQYF. CDR3 coding DNA: TGCGCCAGCAGCCAATCGACTAGCGGGAACTGGAGAGAGGAGACCCAGTACTTC.

The gene calls are TRBV7-2 and TRBJ2-2; D gene uncertain. CDR1 and CDR2 from the germline V gene are SGHTA and FQGNSA. This CDR3 is 17 amino acids long. Trimming stripped 3 bases from V and 5 bases from J, with 19 bases between. Here the CDR3 reads CASSFGPLGDGTGELFF. CDR3 nucleotides: TGTGCCAGCAGCTTCGGCCCCCTTGGGGATGGGACCGGGGAGCTGTTTTTT.

The chain joins TRBV18 to TRBJ2-7, with D unresolved. This CDR3 is built from 15 residues. Germline assignment: CDR1 KGHSH and CDR2 LQKENI. V was trimmed by 0 bases and J by 0 bases, leaving 9 bases between them. The CDR3 DNA is TGTGCCAGCTCACCACCTGGACGGTACTCCTACGAGCAGTACTTC. Amino acid sequence: CASSPPGRYSYEQYF.

J is TRBJ2-7 and V is TRBV28; D gene unclear. Trimming shortened V by 6 bases and J by 0 bases, and 12 bases separated the two germline ends. Germline assignment: CDR1 MDHEN and CDR2 SYDVKM. The CDR3 contains 14 residues. The CDR3 region has the DNA TGTGCCAGCAGCAGCTATGTCAGCTCCTACGAGCAGTACTTC. Protein product: CASSSYVSSYEQYF.

The chain recombines TRBV7-9 with TRBJ1-4; the D is unclear. Germline V CDR1 and CDR2: SEHNR, FQNEAQ (reference sequence). This CDR3 is built from 12 residues. Trimming shortened V by 1 base and J by 4 bases, and 1 base separated the two germline ends. The CDR3 loop is CASSLGNEKLFF. The DNA of the CDR3 is TGTGCCAGCAGCTTAGGTAATGAAAAACTGTTTTTT.

The V gene is TRBV19, the J gene TRBJ1-5, with D perhaps matching TRBD1 (5 bases). The CDR3 runs to 15 residues. The V end was cut by 7 bases, the J end by 1 base, with 14 bases between. Germline-derived CDR1 and CDR2 are LNHDA and SQIVND (reference sequence). This chain's CDR3 is CASTLAGRSNQPQHF. The CDR3 DNA follows: TGTGCCAGTACCCTCGCGGGGCGGAGCAATCAGCCCCAGCATTTT.

The chain combines TRBV7-3 with TRBJ2-3; weak D call: TRBD1 (6 bases). The V gene lost 3 bases and the J gene lost 6 bases, with 16 bases spanning the gap. Germline CDR1 SGHTA, CDR2 FQGTGA. The CDR3 spans 15 residues. This chain's CDR3 is CASSLGALRSDTQYF. In DNA, the CDR3 is TGTGCCAGCAGCTTGGGGGCTTTACGTAGTGATACGCAGTATTTT. The entire variable domain, with the rest obtained from reference TRBV7-3 and TRBJ2-3, is as follows: GAGVSQTPSNKVTEKGKYVELRCDPISGHTALYWYRQSLGQGPEFLIYFQGTGAADDSGLPNDRFFAVRPEGSVSTLKIQRTERGDSAVYLCASSLGALRSDTQYFGPGTRLTVL.

The chain links TRBV11-2 to TRBJ1-1, with D possibly matching TRBD1 (6 bases). Germline CDR1 SGHAT, CDR2 FQNNGV. Trimming took off 4 bases at V and 7 bases at J, with 16 bases between the two ends. This CDR3 has 14 residues. CDR3 nucleotides: TGTGCCAGCAGCTCCTGGGAGGAGGGGGATGAAGCTTTCTTT. Protein product: CASSSWEEGDEAFF.

The chain links TRBV19 to TRBJ2-7; D possibly uses TRBD1 or TRBD2 (5 bases each). The germline V and J ends were trimmed by 6 bases and 2 bases, with 14 bases remaining between them. CDR1 is LNHDA, CDR2 SQIVND, per germline (reference sequence). The length of the CDR3 is 14 residues. CDR3 sequence: CASSPGPEAYEQYF. In DNA, the CDR3 is TGTGCCAGTAGCCCGGGGCCAGAGGCCTACGAGCAGTACTTC.